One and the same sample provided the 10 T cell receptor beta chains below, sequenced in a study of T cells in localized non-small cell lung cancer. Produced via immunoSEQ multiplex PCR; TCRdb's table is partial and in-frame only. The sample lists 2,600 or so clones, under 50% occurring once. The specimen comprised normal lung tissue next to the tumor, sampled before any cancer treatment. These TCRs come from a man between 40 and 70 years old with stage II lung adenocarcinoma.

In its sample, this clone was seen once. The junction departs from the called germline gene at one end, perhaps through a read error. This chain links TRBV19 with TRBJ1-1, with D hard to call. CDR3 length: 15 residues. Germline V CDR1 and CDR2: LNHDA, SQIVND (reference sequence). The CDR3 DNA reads TGTGCCAGTAGTATAGGTTTAGGGCGCCGTACTGAAGCTTTTTTT. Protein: CASSIGLGRRTEAFF.

Written as DNA, the CDR3 is TGTGCCAGCAGCCGGGCAGGGGGAAATGAAAAACTGTTTTTT. Protein sequence: CASSRAGGNEKLFF. The chain couples TRBV14 to TRBJ1-4; the match to TRBD1 covers 7 bases. Germline CDR1 SGHDN, CDR2 FVKESK. Germline trimming cut 4 bases from V and 5 bases from J; bases unmatched to any gene: 4. There are 14 residues in the CDR3.

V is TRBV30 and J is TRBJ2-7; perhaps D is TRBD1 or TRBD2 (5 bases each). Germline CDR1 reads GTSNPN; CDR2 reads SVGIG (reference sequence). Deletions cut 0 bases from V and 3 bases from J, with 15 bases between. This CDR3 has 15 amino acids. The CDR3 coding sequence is TGTGCCTGGAGTGTAGTTGGGACGGCCGGCTACGAGCAGTACTTC. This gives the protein CAWSVVGTAGYEQYF.

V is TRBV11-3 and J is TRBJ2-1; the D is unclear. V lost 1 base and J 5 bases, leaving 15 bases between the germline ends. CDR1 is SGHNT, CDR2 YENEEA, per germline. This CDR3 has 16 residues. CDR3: CASSLGGPTTHNEQFF. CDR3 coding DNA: TGTGCCAGCAGCTTAGGAGGTCCTACCACTCACAATGAGCAGTTCTTC.

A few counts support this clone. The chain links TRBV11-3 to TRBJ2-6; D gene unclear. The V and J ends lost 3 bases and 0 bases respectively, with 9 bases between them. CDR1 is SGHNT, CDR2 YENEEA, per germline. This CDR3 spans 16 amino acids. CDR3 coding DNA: TGTGCCAGCAGCTTGTGGAAGTCCTCTGGGGCCAACGTCCTGACTTTC. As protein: CASSLWKSSGANVLTF. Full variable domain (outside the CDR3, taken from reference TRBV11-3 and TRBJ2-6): EAGVVQSPRYKIIEKKQPVAFWCNPISGHNTLYWYLQNLGQGPELLIRYENEEAVDDSQLPKDRFSAERLKGVDSTLKIQPAELGDSAVYLCASSLWKSSGANVLTFGAGSRLTVL.

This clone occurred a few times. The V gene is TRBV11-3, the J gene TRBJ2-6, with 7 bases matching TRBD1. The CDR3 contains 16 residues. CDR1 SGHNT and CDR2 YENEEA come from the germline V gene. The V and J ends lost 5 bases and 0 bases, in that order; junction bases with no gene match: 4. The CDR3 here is CASSPQGYSGANVLTF. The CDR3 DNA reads TGTGCCAGCAGCCCACAGGGGTACTCTGGGGCCAACGTCCTGACTTTC.

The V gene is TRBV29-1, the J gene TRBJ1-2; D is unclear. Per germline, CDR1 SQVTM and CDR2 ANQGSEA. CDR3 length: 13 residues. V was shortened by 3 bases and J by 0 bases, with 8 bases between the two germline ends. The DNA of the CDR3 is TGCAGCGTTGAGGTCAGCTCTAACTATGGCTACACCTTC. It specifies CSVEVSSNYGYTF.

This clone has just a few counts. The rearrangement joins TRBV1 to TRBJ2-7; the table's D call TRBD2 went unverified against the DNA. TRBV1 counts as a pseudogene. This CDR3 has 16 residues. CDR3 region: CASSQDGTNSFYEQYF. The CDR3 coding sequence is TGCGCCAGCAGCCAAGATGGGACTAACTCCTTCTACGAGCAGTACTTC.

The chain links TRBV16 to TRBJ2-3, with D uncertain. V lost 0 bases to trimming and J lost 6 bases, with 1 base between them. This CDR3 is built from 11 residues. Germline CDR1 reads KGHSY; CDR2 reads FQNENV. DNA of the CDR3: TGTGCCAGCAGCCAATCGGATACGCAGTATTTT. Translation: CASSQSDTQYF.

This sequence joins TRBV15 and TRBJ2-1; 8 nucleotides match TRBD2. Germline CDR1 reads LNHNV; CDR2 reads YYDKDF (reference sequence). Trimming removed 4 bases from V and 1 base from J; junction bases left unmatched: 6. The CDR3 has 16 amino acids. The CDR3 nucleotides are TGTGCCACCAGCACGGAACGGGGGGGATCCTACAATGAGCAGTTCTTC. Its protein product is CATSTERGGSYNEQFF.